Listed below are T cell receptor beta chains from one sample, sequenced in a study of CD8+CD57+ T cells in acquired aplastic anemia. TCRdb independently ran MiXCR on the reads; one entry per CDR3 protein. The data show around 15,000 distinct CDR3 sequences, less than 45% seen once. Sequencing used CD8+CD57+ T cells sorted from PBMCs. These receptors originate from a human donor with aplastic anemia. The CDR3 runs from the conserved cysteine through the conserved F or W. The D gene is left open where the match is weak. The size of a clone is reported for some rows only, either as once, few or many, or as a class for expanded clones.

size	J	V	D	CDR3	DNA
few	TRBJ2-1	TRBV24-1	TRBD2	CATSDTRASGAYNEQFF	TGTGCCACCAGTGACACCCGTGCTAGCGGGGCTTACAATGAGCAGTTCTTC
once	TRBJ2-7	TRBV9	-	CASRYSLTYEQYF	TGTGCCAGCAGATACAGCCTCACCTACGAGCAGTACTTC
-	TRBJ1-3	TRBV13	-	CASSFSSGNTIYF	TGTGCCAGCAGCTTTAGCTCTGGAAACACCATATATTTT
-	TRBJ2-5	TRBV20-1	TRBD2	CSARNSGGGWETQYF	TGCAGTGCTAGAAACAGCGGGGGGGGTTGGGAGACCCAGTACTTC
-	TRBJ2-1	TRBV15	-	CATSSLFSGNNEQFF	TGTGCCACCAGCAGCTTATTTTCGGGGAACAATGAGCAGTTCTTC
once	TRBJ1-1	TRBV10-3	-	CASMIGGTNTEAFF	TGTGCCAGCATGATAGGAGGGACGAACACTGAAGCTTTCTTT
few	TRBJ2-2	TRBV29-1	-	CSVRIGWGELFF	TGCAGCGTTCGGATCGGGTGGGGGGAGCTGTTTTTT
few	TRBJ2-2	TRBV11-1	TRBD2	CASSDTRTSGNTGELFF	TGTGCCAGCAGCGATACTAGGACTAGCGGCAACACCGGGGAGCTGTTTTTT
medium-sized	TRBJ2-7	TRBV10-3	-	CASRQGAAYEQYF	TGTGCCAGCCGGCAGGGTGCAGCCTACGAGCAGTACTTC
few	TRBJ2-3	TRBV5-1	TRBD2	CASSSATSGVSTDTQYF	TGCGCCAGCAGCTCCGCGACTAGCGGAGTTAGCACAGATACGCAGTATTTT
-	TRBJ1-2	TRBV5-4	-	CASTIFGQGYGYTF	TGTGCCAGCACCATTTTCGGGCAGGGCTATGGCTACACCTTC
-	TRBJ2-3	TRBV6-4	TRBD2	CASSDSGGGTDTQYF	TGTGCCAGCAGTGACTCCGGGGGGGGCACAGATACGCAGTATTTT
-	TRBJ2-7	TRBV7-3	TRBD2	CASSLSRTSGGAPPCSYEQYF	TGTGCCAGCAGCTTAAGTCGGACTAGCGGGGGTGCACCTCCGTGCTCCTACGAGCAGTACTTC
-	TRBJ2-1	TRBV29-1	-	CSVRPRDGNYSEQFF	TGCAGCGTCCGGCCCCGGGACGGGAACTACAGTGAGCAGTTCTTC
few	TRBJ2-7	TRBV20-1	TRBD2	CSAGRGDLYEQYF	TGCAGTGCCGGGCGGGGGGATCTCTACGAGCAGTACTTC
many	TRBJ2-4	TRBV5-1	-	CASSFTPAKNIQYF	TGCGCCAGCAGCTTCACTCCTGCCAAAAACATTCAGTACTTC
many	TRBJ2-7	TRBV25-1	-	CASSFGGARYEQYF	TGTGCCAGCAGTTTCGGCGGCGCGCGGTACGAGCAGTACTTC
-	TRBJ2-5	TRBV19	-	CASSMSEGFGTQYF	TGTGCCAGTAGTATGTCGGAGGGGTTTGGGACCCAGTACTTC
-	TRBJ1-6	TRBV15	TRBD1	CATSSWTGENSPLHF	TGTGCCACCAGCAGCTGGACAGGGGAGAATTCACCCCTCCACTTT
-	TRBJ2-1	TRBV7-6	TRBD2	CASSLAAGGYNEQFF	TGTGCCAGCAGCTTAGCAGCGGGAGGTTACAATGAGCAGTTCTTC
-	TRBJ1-4	TRBV11-2	TRBD1	CASRAGGTNEKLFF	TGTGCCAGCAGGGCAGGGGGAACTAATGAAAAACTGTTTTTT
once	TRBJ2-3	TRBV10-3	-	CATKNRDGTDTRYF	TGTGCCACAAAAAACAGGGACGGCACAGATACGCGGTATTTT
few	TRBJ2-7	TRBV6-1	-	CASSEGPSSYEQYF	TGTGCCAGCAGTGAAGGTCCTAGCTCCTACGAGCAGTACTTC
-	TRBJ1-6	TRBV12-3/TRBV12-4	TRBD1	CASRQGQGAGELSYNSPLHF	TGTGCCAGCAGACAGGGACAGGGGGCCGGGGAGCTGTCCTATAATTCACCCCTCCACTTT
-	TRBJ2-1	TRBV11-1	TRBD2	CASSSHLVASGRHEQFF	TGTGCCAGCAGCTCACATCTGGTGGCTAGCGGGAGGCATGAGCAGTTCTTC
-	TRBJ1-2	TRBV10-1	-	CASSYPRDGYYGYTF	TGTGCCAGCAGTTATCCGCGGGACGGATACTATGGCTACACCTTC
few	TRBJ2-5	TRBV15	-	CATSRAQGYSQETQYF	TGTGCCACCAGCAGAGCTCAGGGGTACTCTCAAGAGACCCAGTACTTC
few	TRBJ2-1	TRBV7-9	-	CASMAYNEQFF	TGTGCCAGCATGGCTTACAATGAGCAGTTCTTC
-	TRBJ1-5	TRBV5-1	-	CASSFGVHQPQHF	TGCGCCAGCAGCTTCGGGGTCCATCAGCCCCAGCATTTT
few	TRBJ1-2	TRBV10-3	-	CAISEIGQPRGYTF	TGTGCCATCAGTGAGATCGGTCAGCCAAGGGGCTACACCTTC
-	TRBJ2-7	TRBV15	TRBD1	CATSDRTGGLQSYEQYF	TGTGCCACCAGCGACCGGACAGGGGGGCTTCAATCCTACGAGCAGTACTTC
many	TRBJ2-3	TRBV25-1	TRBD2	CASLTSGSTDTQYF	TGTGCCAGCCTTACTAGCGGGAGTACAGATACGCAGTATTTT
-	TRBJ2-1	TRBV19	-	CASSLNLAEQFF	TGTGCCAGTAGTTTAAATTTAGCTGAGCAGTTCTTC
-	TRBJ2-1	TRBV2	-	CASSDLRSGEQFF	TGTGCCAGCAGTGATCTCAGGTCGGGTGAGCAGTTCTTC
few	TRBJ2-7	TRBV5-5	TRBD1	CASRLTGITYEQYF	TGTGCCAGCAGGCTGACAGGGATAACCTACGAGCAGTACTTC
many	TRBJ1-5	TRBV7-9	-	CASSPAGSNYQPQHF	TGTGCCAGCAGCCCTGCGGGGTCTAACTATCAGCCCCAGCATTTT
once	TRBJ2-6	TRBV9	-	CASSPDVSGANVLTF	TGTGCCAGCAGCCCGGATGTCTCTGGGGCCAACGTCCTGACTTTC
many	TRBJ2-7	TRBV4-1	-	CASSQELGESYEQYF	TGCGCCAGCAGCCAAGAATTGGGGGAAAGCTACGAGCAGTACTTC
few	TRBJ2-3	TRBV29-1	-	CSGDEGGTDTQYF	TGCAGCGGGGACGAGGGTGGCACAGATACGCAGTATTTT
few	TRBJ1-2	TRBV19	-	CASYSGRLNGYTF	TGTGCCAGTTACTCGGGGAGACTAAACGGCTACACCTTC
-	TRBJ2-7	TRBV11-1	TRBD2	CASSFRTSGESYEQHF	TGTGCCAGCAGCTTTCGGACTAGTGGCGAATCCTACGAGCAGCACTTC
few	TRBJ2-5	TRBV15	TRBD2	CATSGLAGYRETQYF	TGTGCCACCAGCGGGCTAGCGGGGTATCGAGAGACCCAGTACTTC
-	TRBJ2-7	TRBV6-2/TRBV6-3	-	CASSYMYEQYF	TGTGCCAGCAGTTACATGTACGAGCAGTACTTC